Following are 31 T cell receptor beta chains from one sample sequenced in a study of blood T cell repertoires in COVID-19. Using immunoSEQ multiplex PCR, the repertoire was profiled, and TCRdb retains in-frame clones only, with some absent. This table has roughly 70,000 clones, about 86% appearing once. Sample: peripheral blood. Receptors were obtained from an elderly man with COVID-19, enrolled during active disease.

Concerning this clone: Other DNA sequences in this sample translate to the same CDR3. The V gene is TRBV2, the J gene TRBJ1-1; the D is unclear. The CDR3 consists of 11 residues. Looked up from germline, CDR1 is SNHLY and CDR2 is FYNNEI. V shed 4 bases and J shed 3 bases, with 3 bases lying between them. This CDR3 reads CASSGDTEAFF. The CDR3 nucleotides are TGTGCCAGCAGTGGAGACACTGAAGCTTTCTTT. Using reference TRBV2 and TRBJ1-1 for the parts outside the CDR3, the full variable domain is EPEVTQTPSHQVTQMGQEVILRCVPISNHLYFYWYRQILGQKVEFLVSFYNNEISEKSEIFDDQFSVERPDGSNFTLKIRSTKLEDSAMYFCASSGDTEAFFGQGTRLTVV.

CDR3 loop: CASSLRDRVGYGYTF. The CDR3 DNA reads as TGTGCCAGCAGTCTCCGGGACAGGGTTGGCTATGGCTACACCTTC. The chain links TRBV28 to TRBJ1-2; 9 positions agree with TRBD1. The CDR3 has 15 amino acids. Looked up from germline, CDR1 is MDHEN and CDR2 is SYDVKM. Trimming cost V 5 bases and J 4 bases; bases outside gene matches: 8.

The gene calls are TRBV5-4 and TRBJ1-2, with 11 bases matching TRBD1. This CDR3 region has 15 residues. The J segment lost 1 base and the V segment lost 4 bases, leaving 3 bases of the junction unmatched. CDR1 and CDR2 (germline): SGHNT, YYREEE (reference sequence). The CDR3 region is CASSPGTGGNYGYTF. In nucleotides, the CDR3 is TGTGCCAGCAGCCCCGGGACAGGGGGTAACTATGGCTACACCTTC. Using reference TRBV5-4 and TRBJ1-2 for the parts outside the CDR3, the full variable domain is ETGVTQSPTHLIKTRGQQVTLRCSSQSGHNTVSWYQQALGQGPQFIFQYYREEENGRGNFPPRFSGLQFPNYSSELNVNALELDDSALYLCASSPGTGGNYGYTFGSGTRLTVV.

This clone is classed as medium-sized. The chain employs TRBV20-1 and TRBJ2-7; 7 nucleotides align to TRBD1. Germline V lookup: CDR1 DFQATT, CDR2 SNEGSKA (reference sequence). The CDR3 is made up of 13 amino acids. V lost 3 bases, J lost 3 bases, and 5 bases stayed unmatched. The CDR3 DNA sequence: TGCAGTGCTAGTGGGGGACAGAGCTACGAGCAGTACTTC. It encodes CSASGGQSYEQYF.

The chain couples TRBV11-2 to TRBJ2-5, with a possible D match to TRBD2 (6 bases). The germline V and J ends were trimmed by 2 bases and 4 bases, with 17 bases remaining between them. CDR3 size: 16 residues. Germline V CDR1 and CDR2: SGHAT, FQNNGV. CDR3 in amino acids: CASSLTLAGSGETQYF. CDR3 DNA: TGTGCCAGCAGCTTAACCTTGGCGGGATCTGGAGAGACCCAGTACTTC. Complete variable domain (other parts from reference TRBV11-2 and TRBJ2-5): EAGVAQSPRYKIIEKRQSVAFWCNPISGHATLYWYQQILGQGPKLLIQFQNNGVVDDSQLPKDRFSAERLKGVDSTLKIQPAKLEDSAVYLCASSLTLAGSGETQYFGPGTRLLVL.

This clone was seen just once. The V gene is TRBV4-3, the J gene TRBJ1-1; possible D gene TRBD1, 5 bases. Trimming took off 3 bases at V and 1 base at J, with 9 bases between the two ends. The CDR3 extends over 14 amino acids. CDR1 is LGHNA and CDR2 is YSLEER in the germline V gene. The CDR3 DNA reads TGCGCCAGCAGCCACGCCGACAGGAACACTGAAGCTTTCTTT. It is translated as CASSHADRNTEAFF.

This clone was observed a handful of times. The V and J genes are TRBV2 and TRBJ1-4; D is possibly TRBD1 (5 bases). The CDR3 is made up of 15 amino acids. V lost 2 bases to trimming and J lost 8 bases, with 15 bases between them. Germline values: CDR1 SNHLY, CDR2 FYNNEI. The CDR3 is CASSELAGMKEKLFF. CDR3 DNA sequence: TGTGCCAGCAGTGAACTCGCAGGGATGAAGGAAAAACTGTTTTTT.

J is TRBJ1-1 and V is TRBV5-1, with 8 positions matching TRBD1. The germline V gene encodes CDR1 SGHRS and CDR2 YFSETQ. The trim removed 0 bases at V and 3 bases at J, leaving 4 bases unmatched. This CDR3 has 15 amino acids. The CDR3 here is CASSLGQGPHTEAFF. Written as DNA, the CDR3 is TGCGCCAGCAGCTTGGGACAGGGGCCGCACACTGAAGCTTTCTTT.

This clone has only a few counts. V gene TRBV4-3 combines with J gene TRBJ1-2; 8 bases fit TRBD1. Germline V lookup: CDR1 LGHNA, CDR2 YSLEER. The CDR3 has 16 residues. With 5 bases clipped from V and 7 bases from J, the junction kept 15 bases outside the gene matches. CDR3 amino acids: CASSAPPQDRECGYTF. The CDR3 nucleotides read TGCGCCAGCAGCGCACCCCCCCAGGACAGGGAATGTGGCTACACCTTC.

In this sample, this clone turned up once. The chain employs TRBV6-4 and TRBJ2-7, with 7 nucleotides matching TRBD1. Germline V gene sequence: CDR1 MRHNA, CDR2 SNTAGT. V was pared by 10 bases and J by 3 bases, with 3 bases of the junction left unmatched. This CDR3 contains 11 residues. The CDR3 region has the DNA TGTGCCACCCGGGACAGCTACGAGCAGTACTTC. This codes for CATRDSYEQYF.

V gene TRBV7-9 combines with J gene TRBJ1-5; 8 bases align to TRBD1. Germline V lookup: CDR1 SEHNR, CDR2 FQNEAQ (reference sequence). This CDR3 comprises 16 residues. Trimming took 4 bases from V and 6 from J; bases not matched to a gene: 11. CDR3 region: CASSSGRQGWGQPQHF. Written as DNA, the CDR3 is TGTGCCAGCAGCTCGGGCAGACAGGGGTGGGGTCAGCCCCAGCATTTT. Filled out from reference TRBV7-9 and TRBJ1-5, the complete variable domain reads DTGVSQNPRHKITKRGQNVTFRCDPISEHNRLYWYRQTLGQGPEFLTYFQNEAQLEKSRLLSDRFSAERPKGSFSTLEIQRTEQGDSAMYLCASSSGRQGWGQPQHFGDGTRLSIL.

This chain joins TRBV3-1 (or the pseudogene TRBV3-2) and TRBJ1-3; D is unclear. CDR3 length: 15 residues. In germline, CDR1 is LGHDT, CDR2 YNNKEL (reference sequence). V was pared by 1 base and J by 0 bases, with 7 bases between. Written as DNA, the CDR3 is TGTGCCAGCAGCCAAGTACGCGTCTCTGGAAACACCATATATTTT. Translation gives CASSQVRVSGNTIYF.

The V gene is TRBV19, the J gene TRBJ1-2, with 11 bases aligning to TRBD1. V lost 5 bases, J lost 7 bases, and 9 bases stayed unmatched. In germline, CDR1 is LNHDA, CDR2 SQIVND (reference sequence). The CDR3 length is 15 residues. CDR3 protein: CASSVDGQGAAGYTF. The CDR3 coding sequence is TGTGCCAGTAGTGTGGACGGACAGGGGGCGGCTGGCTACACCTTC.

The chain links TRBV5-5 to TRBJ1-5; weak D call: TRBD1 (5 bases). Germline CDR1 is SGHKS and CDR2 is YYEKEE (reference sequence). V dropped 4 bases and J dropped 5 bases, with 13 bases sitting between them. This CDR3 is built from 14 residues. The CDR3 bases are TGTGCCAGCAGCCAGGAAACAGGAGATCAGCCCCAGCATTTT. Translated: CASSQETGDQPQHF.

The rearrangement joins TRBV5-1 to TRBJ1-1; 12 nucleotides line up with TRBD1. V lost 4 bases, J lost 8 bases, and 9 bases stayed unmatched. The CDR3 loop spans 15 amino acids. Germline assignment: CDR1 SGHRS and CDR2 YFSETQ. CDR3 protein: CASSLSGTGGDEAFF. DNA of the CDR3: TGCGCCAGCAGCCTATCCGGGACAGGGGGCGACGAAGCTTTCTTT.

The chain carries TRBV11-2 and TRBJ1-1; D possibly corresponds to TRBD1 (6 bases). The CDR3 runs 15 residues. CDR1 and CDR2 from the germline V gene are SGHAT and FQNNGV. V gave up 2 bases and J gave up 4 bases, with 14 bases separating them. CDR3 sequence (DNA): TGTGCCAGCAGCTTATATGAAGGGGGTGCCACTGAAGCTTTCTTT. Its translation: CASSLYEGGATEAFF.

The genes are TRBV2 and TRBJ2-3; 10 bases agree with TRBD1. CDR3 length equals 13 residues. Germline loops: CDR1 SNHLY, CDR2 FYNNEI. V lost 7 bases to trimming and J lost 7 bases; unmatched junction nucleotides: 5. Here the CDR3 reads CASKPGQGNTQYF. The CDR3, as DNA: TGTGCCAGCAAACCGGGACAGGGGAATACGCAGTATTTT.

In DNA form, the CDR3 reads TGTGCCAGCAACTCACAGAATTCACCCCTCCACTTT. This codes for CASNSQNSPLHF. The chain joins TRBV6-5 to TRBJ1-6; D is ambiguous. Germline CDR1 MNHEY, CDR2 SVGAGI. This CDR3 has 12 amino acids. The V and J ends lost 7 bases and 7 bases respectively, with 8 bases between them.

V is TRBV27 and J is TRBJ1-6; 8 bases fit TRBD1. Germline trimming cut 11 bases from V and 7 bases from J; bases unmatched to any gene: 10. Per the germline V gene, CDR1 is MNHEY and CDR2 is SMNVEV (reference sequence). The CDR3 contains 14 residues. CDR3 sequence reads: CAGTLTGVNSPLHF. CDR3 nucleotides: TGTGCCGGCACTCTGACAGGGGTAAATTCACCCCTCCACTTT.

V usage is TRBV2 and J usage is TRBJ2-7; TRBD1 matches at 7 bases. Germline assignment: CDR1 SNHLY and CDR2 FYNNEI. V gave up 5 bases and J gave up 6 bases; unmatched junction bases: 7. The CDR3 spans 13 residues. This CDR3 reads CASSPDRAGEQYF. The CDR3 coding sequence is TGTGCCAGCAGTCCCGACAGGGCAGGCGAGCAGTACTTC. The entire variable domain, with the rest obtained from reference TRBV2 and TRBJ2-7, is as follows: EPEVTQTPSHQVTQMGQEVILRCVPISNHLYFYWYRQILGQKVEFLVSFYNNEISEKSEIFDDQFSVERPDGSNFTLKIRSTKLEDSAMYFCASSPDRAGEQYFGPGTRLTVT.

The rearrangement uses TRBV7-3 and TRBJ1-3; the match to TRBD1 covers 8 bases. The CDR3 runs 14 residues. CDR1 and CDR2 (germline): SGHTA, FQGTGA. Unmatched junction bases numbered 3, after V lost 5 bases and J lost 3 bases. Written as DNA, the CDR3 is TGTGCCAGCAGCCCAGGGGGCTTTGGAAACACCATATATTTT. Its protein is CASSPGGFGNTIYF.

The chain has TRBV28 and TRBJ1-4; maybe TRBD1 (5 bases). Germline V gives CDR1 MDHEN, CDR2 SYDVKM. The germline V and J ends were trimmed by 5 bases and 6 bases, with 16 bases remaining between them. This CDR3 has 15 residues. CDR3: CASSTWGGADEKLFF. The CDR3 bases are TGTGCCAGCAGTACCTGGGGAGGGGCCGATGAAAAACTGTTTTTT.

This clone was picked up one time. The chain uses TRBV27 and TRBJ2-3; 9 positions agree with TRBD1. The length of the CDR3 is 15 residues. The junction had 12 bases not matched to a gene; V was cut back by 9 bases and J by 5 bases. Germline V gene sequence: CDR1 MNHEY, CDR2 SMNVEV (reference sequence). The CDR3 region has the DNA TGTGCCAGTTGGCCGTGGGACAGGGCTGGAGATACGCAGTATTTT. Translated: CASWPWDRAGDTQYF.

The rearrangement joins TRBV5-4 to TRBJ2-1; D perhaps matches TRBD1 (6 bases). The CDR3 has 15 residues. The germline V gene encodes CDR1 SGHNT and CDR2 YYREEE (reference sequence). V lost 3 bases and J 6 bases, leaving 16 bases between the germline ends. CDR3 DNA: TGTGCCAGCAGCTGGTCGACAGGAGCCTCCAATGAGCAGTTCTTC. Translating it yields CASSWSTGASNEQFF.

The chain links TRBV7-8 to TRBJ1-1; 7 nucleotides line up with TRBD1. Trimming cost V 5 bases and J 5 bases; bases outside gene matches: 5. The germline V gene encodes CDR1 SGHVS and CDR2 FQNEAQ. This CDR3 comprises 13 residues. In nucleotides, the CDR3 is TGTGCCAGCAGCGTGGGACAGACTACTGAAGCTTTCTTT. Protein: CASSVGQTTEAFF.

V and J are TRBV5-1 and TRBJ2-1; maybe TRBD1 (5 bases). Trimming shortened V by 10 bases and J by 1 base, and 15 bases separated the two germline ends. CDR3 length: 14 amino acids. Germline CDR1 is SGHRS and CDR2 is YFSETQ. CDR3 protein: CASMGQVSYNEQFF. The CDR3 bases are TGCGCCTCCATGGGGCAGGTGTCCTACAATGAGCAGTTCTTC.

The genes are TRBV10-2 and TRBJ2-5; 7 bases align to TRBD2. The CDR3 has 16 amino acids. CDR1 WSHSY and CDR2 SAAADI come from the germline V gene. After removal of 4 bases from V and 5 bases from J, the junction contained 13 bases not matched to a gene. CDR3 protein: CASSVEVSGWGETQYF. CDR3 DNA: TGCGCCAGCAGTGTGGAGGTTAGCGGGTGGGGTGAGACCCAGTACTTC.

The chain recombines TRBV21-1 with TRBJ1-1; the listed D gene, TRBD1, was not tested against the DNA. TRBV21-1 is tagged as a pseudogene. The CDR3 runs 14 residues. The CDR3 loop reads CASIRTGENTEAFF. DNA of the CDR3: TGTGCCAGCATTCGGACAGGGGAGAACACTGAAGCTTTCTTT.

The chain recombines TRBV7-6 with TRBJ1-5, with D tentatively TRBD1 (5 bases). Trimming pared 3 bases from V and 0 bases from J, leaving 9 bases between. From germline, CDR1 is SGHVS and CDR2 FNYEAQ. This CDR3 has 15 amino acids. CDR3 coding DNA: TGTGCCAGCAGCTTGCAGGGCCATAGCAATCAGCCCCAGCATTTT. Encoded protein: CASSLQGHSNQPQHF.

The V call is TRBV6-6, the J call TRBJ2-7; tentatively, D is TRBD2 (5 bases). The CDR3 totals 13 residues. Germline-derived CDR1 and CDR2 are MNHNY and SVGAGI (reference sequence). With 6 bases removed from V and 2 bases from J, the gap between germline ends came to 11 bases. In DNA, the CDR3 is TGTGCCAGCAGCCGACTGAGGGCCTACGAGCAGTACTTC. Translation: CASSRLRAYEQYF.

The J gene is TRBJ1-5, the V gene TRBV7-8, with no clear D. V lost 5 bases and J 2 bases, leaving 16 bases between the germline ends. Germline V CDR1 and CDR2: SGHVS, FQNEAQ. The CDR3 covers 16 residues. CDR3 residues: CASSPPGSRGNQPQHF. CDR3 sequence (DNA): TGTGCCAGCAGCCCTCCGGGTTCCCGGGGCAATCAGCCCCAGCATTTT. Variable domain in full (rest from reference TRBV7-8 and TRBJ1-5): GAGVSQSPRYKVAKRGQDVALRCDPISGHVSLFWYQQALGQGPEFLTYFQNEAQLDKSGLPSDRFFAERPEGSVSTLKIQRTQQEDSAVYLCASSPPGSRGNQPQHFGDGTRLSIL.